Listed here are 12 T cell receptor beta chains from one sample, sequenced in a study of T cells in women clearing cervical HPV infection (dated by TCRdb to 2017 to 2018). Receptor libraries were prepared by the immunoSEQ multiplex PCR assay. Sourced from immuneACCESS, this table was stored by TCRdb with only in-frame sequences that have V and J called. A share of the clones is absent; for the studies checked, an unresolved V gene accounts for under half, and the remainder has no known explanation. The data table for this sample lists about 46,000 clones. The ten largest clonotypes hold about a third of the sample. Input material: blood buffy coat. These receptors all come from a woman between 18 and 70 years old with a cervical HPV16 infection that either progressed to CIN3+ or cleared (not recorded which).

Note on this clone: From the germline J gene comes the end of the CDR3, since the read stops 3 residues before it. V and J are TRBV19 and TRBJ2-4; maybe TRBD1 (6 bases). In germline, CDR1 is LNHDA, CDR2 SQIVND (reference sequence). The CDR3 loop spans 14 amino acids. Trimming removed 5 bases at V and 0 bases at J, with 8 bases between. CDR3: CASSGRGAKNIQYF. The DNA read from the CDR3 is TGTGCCAGTAGTGGCAGGGGAGCCAAAAACATT.

With regard to this clone: The read gets to within 3 residues of the CDR3 end, and the germline J gene fills in the rest. The rearrangement links TRBV2 to TRBJ2-3; 12 positions agree with TRBD1. Germline V lookup: CDR1 SNHLY, CDR2 FYNNEI. With V trimmed by 6 bases and J by 7 bases, 11 bases remained unmatched. This CDR3 is 16 amino acids long. The CDR3 region is CASRRGGTGGTNTQYF. CDR3 DNA (partial): TGTGCCAGCAGGAGGGGAGGGACAGGGGGCACGAATACG. The full variable domain, with the rest looked up from reference TRBV2 and TRBJ2-3, is EPEVTQTPSHQVTQMGQEVILRCVPISNHLYFYWYRQILGQKVEFLVSFYNNEISEKSEIFDDQFSVERPDGSNFTLKIRSTKLEDSAMYFCASRRGGTGGTNTQYFGPGTRLTVL.

As for this clone: The read ends 3 residues early relative to the CDR3; the germline J gene fills the gap. J is TRBJ2-1 and V is TRBV24-1, with D maybe TRBD1 (6 bases). The germline V gene has CDR1 KGHDR and CDR2 SFDVKD. The ends were cut back, 3 bases at V and 6 bases at J, with 20 bases in the middle. The CDR3 is 17 amino acids. The CDR3 bases that were read are TGTGCCACCAGTGATAACCCAAGGCCAGGGGCCCCCAATGAG. It is translated as CATSDNPRPGAPNE. The complete CDR3 protein is CATSDNPRPGAPNEQFF.

Worth noting for this clone: The read halts 3 residues ahead of the CDR3 end, with the missing end drawn from the germline J gene. This chain links TRBV19 with TRBJ1-5, with a possible D match to TRBD1 (5 bases). Trimming took off 7 bases at V and 0 bases at J, with 13 bases between the two ends. Germline V gives CDR1 LNHDA, CDR2 SQIVND (reference sequence). The CDR3 has 15 amino acids. CDR3 sequence: CASTQRGYSNQPQHF. The sequenced CDR3 bases are TGTGCCAGTACCCAAAGGGGATATAGCAATCAGCCC. The full variable domain, rest sourced from reference TRBV19 and TRBJ1-5, is DGGITQSPKYLFRKEGQNVTLSCEQNLNHDAMYWYRQDPGQGLRLIYYSQIVNDFQKGDIAEGYSVSREKKESFPLTVTSAQKNPTAFYLCASTQRGYSNQPQHFGDGTRLSIL.

Regarding this clone: Read sequence stops 3 residues before the CDR3 end, and the germline J gene provides the missing end. The rearrangement links TRBV11-3 to TRBJ2-2; 7 bases map to TRBD1. CDR3 size: 15 residues. J lost 3 bases, V lost 5 bases, and 6 bases had no gene match. Germline V gene sequence: CDR1 SGHNT, CDR2 YENEEA. The chain's CDR3 is CASSLRQGDTGELFF. The covered CDR3 bases are TGTGCCAGCAGCCTCCGACAGGGAGACACCGGGGAG.

With respect to this clone: The DNA ends 3 residues before the CDR3 does, and the rest of the CDR3 is filled in from the germline J gene. The genes are TRBV28 and TRBJ2-7; no clear D. The CDR3 contains 14 residues. Germline CDR1 reads MDHEN; CDR2 reads SYDVKM. Between the trimmed V and J ends, which lost 1 base and 6 bases, there was a span of 13 bases. The CDR3 loop is CASSLYTSLSEQYF. The sequenced CDR3 bases are TGTGCCAGCAGTTTATATACCTCCCTATCCGAG.

As regards this clone: Coverage ceases 3 residues before the CDR3 finishes, and the germline J gene fills in the end. This chain uses TRBV7-9 with TRBJ2-2; no clear D gene. Germline V gene lookup returns CDR1 SEHNR and CDR2 FQNEAQ (reference sequence). V lost 7 bases and J lost 4, with 13 bases in between. This CDR3 has 14 residues. The part of the CDR3 DNA that was read is TGTGCCAGCAAGGCAGACATTACCACCGGGGAG. Its protein product is CASKADITTGE. The whole CDR3 sequence reads CASKADITTGELFF.

The part of the CDR3 DNA that was read is TGTGCCTGTCCTTCCACAGGCCTCAGC. It specifies CACPSTGLS. The whole CDR3 protein is CACPSTGLSYTF. The chain combines TRBV30 with TRBJ1-2; the D gene is possibly TRBD1 (5 bases). The read falls 3 residues short of the CDR3 end, and the missing part is taken from the germline J gene. The CDR3 runs 12 residues. Per the germline V gene, CDR1 is GTSNPN and CDR2 is SVGIG (reference sequence).

As for this clone: Read sequence stops 3 residues before the CDR3 end, and the germline J gene provides the missing end. The chain employs TRBV30 and TRBJ2-2, with TRBD1 as a possible D gene (8 bases). This CDR3 contains 15 residues. Germline V gives CDR1 GTSNPN, CDR2 SVGIG (reference sequence). This CDR3 is CAWDRGGSGANVLFF. The CDR3 DNA, read in part, is TGTGCCTGGGACAGGGGAGGGTCTGGGGCCAACGTG.

As to this clone: The DNA ends 3 residues before the CDR3 does, and the rest of the CDR3 is filled in from the germline J gene. The genes are TRBV30 and TRBJ2-7; perhaps D is TRBD1 or TRBD2 (5 bases each). The V gene lost 8 bases and the J gene lost 2 bases, with 16 bases spanning the gap. Germline assignment: CDR1 GTSNPN and CDR2 SVGIG (reference sequence). This CDR3 is 13 amino acids long. CDR3 bases read: TGTGCCGGGGAGACAGTCGCCACCTACGAG. It yields the protein CAGETVATYE. The CDR3 as a whole reads CAGETVATYEQYF.

To note about this clone: Read data end 3 residues before the CDR3 end; the end is taken from the germline J gene. V gene TRBV5-4 combines with J gene TRBJ2-3, with 10 bases that match TRBD2. Unmatched junction bases numbered 4, after V lost 1 base and J lost 5 bases. Germline loops: CDR1 SGHNT, CDR2 YYREEE (reference sequence). The length of the CDR3 is 15 residues. The CDR3 reads CASSLTSGVVDTQYF. The CDR3 bases that were read are TGTGCCAGCAGCTTGACTAGCGGGGTTGTAGATACG. The full variable domain, in which reference TRBV5-4 and TRBJ2-3 provide the parts outside the CDR3, is ETGVTQSPTHLIKTRGQQVTLRCSSQSGHNTVSWYQQALGQGPQFIFQYYREEENGRGNFPPRFSGLQFPNYSSELNVNALELDDSALYLCASSLTSGVVDTQYFGPGTRLTVL.

A remark on this clone: The read is 3 residues too short to cover the CDR3 end, so that end is filled in from the germline J gene. This sequence joins TRBV7-6 and TRBJ2-3; tentatively, D is TRBD1 (5 bases). CDR1 SGHVS and CDR2 FNYEAQ come from the germline V gene. This CDR3 comprises 13 residues. Trimming left V 5 bases short and J 3 bases short, with 9 bases between. The sequenced CDR3 bases are TGTGCCAGCAGCGCCAGGGTGACAGATACG. Protein sequence: CASSARVTDT. The whole CDR3 protein reads CASSARVTDTQYF.